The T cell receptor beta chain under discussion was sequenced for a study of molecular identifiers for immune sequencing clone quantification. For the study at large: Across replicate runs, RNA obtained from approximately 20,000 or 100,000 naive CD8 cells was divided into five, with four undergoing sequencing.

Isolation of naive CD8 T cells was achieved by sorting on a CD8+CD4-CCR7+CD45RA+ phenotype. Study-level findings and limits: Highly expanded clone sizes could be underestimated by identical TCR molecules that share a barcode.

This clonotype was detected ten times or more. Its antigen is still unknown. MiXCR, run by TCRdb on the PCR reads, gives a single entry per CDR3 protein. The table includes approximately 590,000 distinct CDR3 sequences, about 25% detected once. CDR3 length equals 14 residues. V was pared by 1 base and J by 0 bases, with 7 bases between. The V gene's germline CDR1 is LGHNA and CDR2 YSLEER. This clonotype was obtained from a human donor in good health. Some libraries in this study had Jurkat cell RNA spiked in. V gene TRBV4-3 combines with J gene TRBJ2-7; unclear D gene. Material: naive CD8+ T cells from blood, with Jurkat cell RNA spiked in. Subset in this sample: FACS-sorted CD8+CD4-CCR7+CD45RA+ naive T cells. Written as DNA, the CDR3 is TGCGCCAGCAGCCAAGTCCACAACTCCTACGAGCAGTACTTC. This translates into CASSQVHNSYEQYF.